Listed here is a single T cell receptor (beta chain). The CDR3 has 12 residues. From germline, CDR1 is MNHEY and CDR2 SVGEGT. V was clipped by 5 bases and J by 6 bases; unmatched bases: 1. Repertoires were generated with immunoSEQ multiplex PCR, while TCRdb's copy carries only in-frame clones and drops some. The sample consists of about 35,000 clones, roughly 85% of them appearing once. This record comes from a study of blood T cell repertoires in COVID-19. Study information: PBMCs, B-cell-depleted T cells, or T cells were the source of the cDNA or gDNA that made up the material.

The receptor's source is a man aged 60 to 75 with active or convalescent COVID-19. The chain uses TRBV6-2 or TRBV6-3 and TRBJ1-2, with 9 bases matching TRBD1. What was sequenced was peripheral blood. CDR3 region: CASSRTGDGYTF. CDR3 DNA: TGTGCCAGCAGTCGGACAGGGGATGGCTACACCTTC.